The entry that follows covers one T cell receptor (beta chain) sequence. Its specificity is not known. The source of the sample is a study of STAT5B mutations in CD4+ large granular lymphocyte leukemia. General study results and limits: Patient CD4-sorted repertoires looked more clonal than healthy CD4+ repertoires, even without putative leukemic clones.

The ends were cut back, 4 bases at V and 0 bases at J, with 13 bases in the middle. The CDR3 is 15 residues long. Germline CDR1 is SGHKS and CDR2 is YYEKEE (reference sequence). Clones were read by immunoSEQ multiplex PCR, and TCRdb kept only the in-frame ones, dropping some. In the table there are approximately 24,000 clones, about two thirds of which are singletons. The rearrangement joins TRBV5-5 to TRBJ1-1, with a weak D call TRBD1 (6 bases). The receptor was isolated from a human donor in good health. Sequencing was performed on CD4+ T cells from blood buffy coats. CDR3 residues: CASSTGQSMNTEAFF. Here the CDR3 DNA reads TGTGCCAGCAGCACAGGACAGTCAATGAACACTGAAGCTTTCTTT.